A selection of T cell receptor beta chains follows, all from one sample in a study of shared clonotypes between healthy human individuals. Clones were sequenced by immunoSEQ multiplex PCR, and TCRdb holds only the in-frame ones, with some missing. The profile covers some 2.1 million clones, with about 95% appearing a single time and 1% to 1.3% taken by the ten largest. Sequencing was performed on naive CD8+ T cells sorted from blood. These receptors all come from a man younger than 30 in good health. Both conserved end residues are trimmed from each CDR3. The order of the fields is CDR3 protein, clone size, V gene, J gene. Only part of the rows carry a size: once, few, many, or a class if the clone is expanded.

ASSEASRGRAHYGYT	.	TRBV6-1	TRBJ1-2
ASSEVFYEQY	.	TRBV6-1	TRBJ2-7
ASSFQDTKETQY	.	TRBV6-5	TRBJ2-5
ASTPTLAIIETQY	.	TRBV7-6	TRBJ2-5
ASSSSGESSYNEQF	.	TRBV5-1	TRBJ2-1
ASSLEMSGELF	.	TRBV7-9	TRBJ2-2
ASSEGVGGISYEQY	once	TRBV2	TRBJ2-7
AISEYNQPQH	.	TRBV10-3	TRBJ1-5
ASSQEMSGWNEQY	.	TRBV4-1	TRBJ2-7
ASSYGTPTGETQY	.	TRBV6-5	TRBJ2-5
SVATGHSYEQY	.	TRBV29-1	TRBJ2-7
ASTGGDTGELF	.	TRBV7-6	TRBJ2-2
ASSLTQNTEAF	.	TRBV13	TRBJ1-1
ASSESPGMETQY	.	TRBV10-1	TRBJ2-5
ASSVEDYPPSEQY	.	TRBV9	TRBJ2-7
ASSAPGTLSETQY	.	TRBV9	TRBJ2-5
ASSPIRDRDPYEQY	once	TRBV5-4	TRBJ2-7
ASSLDGSSYGYT	.	TRBV7-9	TRBJ1-2
ASSPAPPNYGYT	.	TRBV7-3	TRBJ1-2
ASSEGRGGYNEQF	.	TRBV2	TRBJ2-1
ASRGHSDSYEQY	.	TRBV2	TRBJ2-7
ASSLRHQITDTQY	.	TRBV11-1	TRBJ2-3
ASSSARYSYNEQF	.	TRBV7-9	TRBJ2-1
ASSVDGSTDTQY	.	TRBV9	TRBJ2-3
ASSLEGLGSPLH	.	TRBV5-1	TRBJ1-6
ASSEASRGWGETQY	.	TRBV2	TRBJ2-5
ASRNDRGTEAF	.	TRBV10-1	TRBJ1-1
ASSLEVSGWHYGYT	.	TRBV5-1	TRBJ1-2
ASSQWRGENQPQH	.	TRBV4-3	TRBJ1-5
ASSQITYNEQF	.	TRBV4-1	TRBJ2-1
ASSQDARQGAYEQY	.	TRBV4-1	TRBJ2-7
ASSLQGWAEAF	.	TRBV11-2	TRBJ1-1
ASSRTSGRALQETQY	.	TRBV7-9	TRBJ2-5
ASSHLAGGSYNEQF	.	TRBV11-2	TRBJ2-1
ASSHGTSYEQY	.	TRBV11-2	TRBJ2-7
ASSQGGVYNSPLH	.	TRBV4-1	TRBJ1-6
ASSSSSGQGAFEQY	few	TRBV7-9	TRBJ2-7
ASRLDSAIITDTQY	.	TRBV27	TRBJ2-3
ATSSRGGSYEQY	.	TRBV15	TRBJ2-7
ASSLVSSGSPYEQY	once	TRBV13	TRBJ2-7
ASSRLAYNEQF	.	TRBV4-1	TRBJ2-1
ASSLGSSPLH	.	TRBV7-2	TRBJ1-6